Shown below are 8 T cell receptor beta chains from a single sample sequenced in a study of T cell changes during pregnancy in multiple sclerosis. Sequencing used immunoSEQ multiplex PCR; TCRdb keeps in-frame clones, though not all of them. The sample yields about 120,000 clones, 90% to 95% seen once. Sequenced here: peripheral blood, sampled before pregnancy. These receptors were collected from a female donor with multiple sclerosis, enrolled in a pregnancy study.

CDR3 in DNA: TGTGCCATCAATACAGGGGGATCAGAGCAGTACTTC. It is translated as CAINTGGSEQYF. The gene calls are TRBV10-3 and TRBJ2-7, with TRBD1 matching over 8 bases. With 7 bases clipped from V and 7 bases from J, the junction kept 6 bases outside the gene matches. Germline V CDR1 and CDR2: ENHRY, SYGVKD. The CDR3 has 12 residues.

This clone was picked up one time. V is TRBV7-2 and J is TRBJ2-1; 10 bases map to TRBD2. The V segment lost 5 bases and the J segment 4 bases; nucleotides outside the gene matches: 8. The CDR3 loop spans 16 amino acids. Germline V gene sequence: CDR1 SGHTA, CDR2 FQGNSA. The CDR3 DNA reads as TGTGCCAGCAGCAGATTAGCGGGGGGCCTTTACAATGAGCAGTTCTTC. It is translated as CASSRLAGGLYNEQFF.

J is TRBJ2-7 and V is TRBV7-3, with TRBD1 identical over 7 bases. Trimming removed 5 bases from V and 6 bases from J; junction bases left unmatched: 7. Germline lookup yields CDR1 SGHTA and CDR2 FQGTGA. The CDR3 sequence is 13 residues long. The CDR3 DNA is TGTGCCAGCAGCGCCGACAGGGTGGGCGAGCAGTACTTC. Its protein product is CASSADRVGEQYF.

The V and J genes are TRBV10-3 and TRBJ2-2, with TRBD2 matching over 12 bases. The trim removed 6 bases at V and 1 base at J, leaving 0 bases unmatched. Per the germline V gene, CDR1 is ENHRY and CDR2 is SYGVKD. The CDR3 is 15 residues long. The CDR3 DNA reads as TGTGCCATCAGGGGACTAGCGGGGAACACCGGGGAGCTGTTTTTT. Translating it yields CAIRGLAGNTGELFF.

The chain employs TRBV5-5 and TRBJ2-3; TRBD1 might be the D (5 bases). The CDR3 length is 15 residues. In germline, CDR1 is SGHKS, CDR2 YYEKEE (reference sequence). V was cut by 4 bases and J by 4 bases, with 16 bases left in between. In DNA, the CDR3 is TGTGCCAGCAGCCGGACATCTTGGGGCTCAGATACGCAGTATTTT. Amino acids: CASSRTSWGSDTQYF.

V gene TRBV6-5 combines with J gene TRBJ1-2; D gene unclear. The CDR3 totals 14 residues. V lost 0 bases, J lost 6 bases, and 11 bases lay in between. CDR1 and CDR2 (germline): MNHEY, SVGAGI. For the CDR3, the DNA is TGTGCCAGCAGTTACTCGAGAGTAATGGATGGCTACACCTTC. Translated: CASSYSRVMDGYTF.

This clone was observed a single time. CDR3 region: CASSFGQEEETQYF. The DNA of the CDR3 is TGTGCCAGCAGTTTTGGACAAGAGGAAGAGACCCAGTACTTC. This chain uses TRBV6-1 with TRBJ2-5; TRBD1 might be the D (5 bases). Trimming stripped 5 bases from V and 3 bases from J, with 13 bases between. This CDR3 has 14 residues. In germline, CDR1 is MNHNS, CDR2 SASEGT.

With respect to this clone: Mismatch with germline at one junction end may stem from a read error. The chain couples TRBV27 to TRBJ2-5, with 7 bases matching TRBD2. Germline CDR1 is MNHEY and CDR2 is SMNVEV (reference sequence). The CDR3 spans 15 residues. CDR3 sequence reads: CASTSRAGNQGTQYF. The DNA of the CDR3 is TGTGCCAGCACTTCCCGAGCGGGGAATCAAGGGACCCAGTACTTC.